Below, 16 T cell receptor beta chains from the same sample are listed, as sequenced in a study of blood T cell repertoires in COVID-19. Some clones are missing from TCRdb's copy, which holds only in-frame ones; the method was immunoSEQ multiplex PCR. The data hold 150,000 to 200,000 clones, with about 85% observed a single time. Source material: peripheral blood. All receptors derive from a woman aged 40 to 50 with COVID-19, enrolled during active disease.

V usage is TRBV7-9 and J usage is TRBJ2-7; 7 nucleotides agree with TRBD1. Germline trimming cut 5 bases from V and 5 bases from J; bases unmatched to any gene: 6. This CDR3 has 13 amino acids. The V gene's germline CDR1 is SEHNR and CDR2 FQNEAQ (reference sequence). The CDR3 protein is CASSRQGADEQYF. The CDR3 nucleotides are TGTGCCAGCAGCCGACAGGGCGCGGACGAGCAGTACTTC.

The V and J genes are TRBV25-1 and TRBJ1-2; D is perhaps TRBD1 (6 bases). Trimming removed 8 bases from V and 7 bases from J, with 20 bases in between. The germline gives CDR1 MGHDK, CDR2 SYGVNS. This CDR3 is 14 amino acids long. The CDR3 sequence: CASSSSRGLGGYTF. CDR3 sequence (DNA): TGTGCCAGCTCCTCATCAAGGGGGTTGGGTGGCTACACCTTC.

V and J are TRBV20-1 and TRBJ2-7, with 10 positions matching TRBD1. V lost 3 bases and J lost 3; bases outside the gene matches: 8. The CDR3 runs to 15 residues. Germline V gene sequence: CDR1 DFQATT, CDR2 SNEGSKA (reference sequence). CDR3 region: CSASDAGTGVYEQYF. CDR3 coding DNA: TGCAGTGCTAGTGACGCCGGGACAGGGGTCTACGAGCAGTACTTC.

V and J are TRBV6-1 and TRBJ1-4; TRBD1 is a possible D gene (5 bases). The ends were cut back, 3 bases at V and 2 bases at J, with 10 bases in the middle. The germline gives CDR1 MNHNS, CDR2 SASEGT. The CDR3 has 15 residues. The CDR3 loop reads CASSEIGATNEKLFF. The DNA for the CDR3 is TGTGCCAGCAGTGAGATTGGGGCGACTAATGAAAAACTGTTTTTT.

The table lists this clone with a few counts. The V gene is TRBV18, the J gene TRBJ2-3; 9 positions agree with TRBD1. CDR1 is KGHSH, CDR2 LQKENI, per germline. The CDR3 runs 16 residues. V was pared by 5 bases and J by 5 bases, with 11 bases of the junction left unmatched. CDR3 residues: CASSFGQGRLQDTQYF. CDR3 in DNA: TGTGCCAGCTCATTCGGACAGGGGAGGCTCCAAGATACGCAGTATTTT.

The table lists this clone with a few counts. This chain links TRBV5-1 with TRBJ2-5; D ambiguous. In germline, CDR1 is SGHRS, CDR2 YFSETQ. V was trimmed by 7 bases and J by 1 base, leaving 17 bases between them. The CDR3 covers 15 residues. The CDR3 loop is CASLLTGQAQETQYF. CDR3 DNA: TGCGCCAGCCTACTTACCGGCCAGGCCCAAGAGACCCAGTACTTC.

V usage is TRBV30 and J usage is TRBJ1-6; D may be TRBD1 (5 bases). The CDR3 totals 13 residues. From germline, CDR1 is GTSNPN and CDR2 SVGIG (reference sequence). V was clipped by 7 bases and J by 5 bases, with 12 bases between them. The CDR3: CALAAQDNSPLHF. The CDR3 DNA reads TGTGCCTTGGCGGCACAGGATAATTCACCCCTCCACTTT.

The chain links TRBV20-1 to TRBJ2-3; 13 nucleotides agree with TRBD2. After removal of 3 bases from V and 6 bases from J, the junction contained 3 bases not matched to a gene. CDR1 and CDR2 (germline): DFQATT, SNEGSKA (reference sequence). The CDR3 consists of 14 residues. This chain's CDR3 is CSASPTSGGDTQYF. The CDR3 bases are TGCAGTGCTAGTCCGACTAGCGGGGGGGATACGCAGTATTTT.

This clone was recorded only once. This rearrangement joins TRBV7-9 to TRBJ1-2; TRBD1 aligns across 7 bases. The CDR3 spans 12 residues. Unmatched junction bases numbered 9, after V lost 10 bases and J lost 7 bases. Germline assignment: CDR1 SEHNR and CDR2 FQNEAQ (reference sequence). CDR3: CATHRGSGGYTF. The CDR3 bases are TGTGCCACCCACAGGGGATCGGGTGGCTACACCTTC.

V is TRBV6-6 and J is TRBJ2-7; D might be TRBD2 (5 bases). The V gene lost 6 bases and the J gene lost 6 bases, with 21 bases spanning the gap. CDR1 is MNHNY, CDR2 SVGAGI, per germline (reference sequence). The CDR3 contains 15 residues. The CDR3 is CASSGPTLGESEQYF. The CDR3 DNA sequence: TGTGCCAGCAGCGGACCGACCCTTGGGGAGTCCGAGCAGTACTTC.

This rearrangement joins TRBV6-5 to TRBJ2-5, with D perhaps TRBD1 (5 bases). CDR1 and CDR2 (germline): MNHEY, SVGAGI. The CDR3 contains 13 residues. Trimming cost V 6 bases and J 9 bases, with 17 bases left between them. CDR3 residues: CASSSVSGWAQYF. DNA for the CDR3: TGTGCCAGCAGCTCCGTCTCAGGGTGGGCCCAGTACTTC.

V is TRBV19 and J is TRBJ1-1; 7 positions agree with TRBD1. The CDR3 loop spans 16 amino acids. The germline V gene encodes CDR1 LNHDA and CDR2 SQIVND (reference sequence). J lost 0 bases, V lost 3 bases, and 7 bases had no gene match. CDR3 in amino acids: CASSMKIGGLNTEAFF. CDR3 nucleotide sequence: TGTGCCAGTAGTATGAAGATAGGGGGCCTGAACACTGAAGCTTTCTTT. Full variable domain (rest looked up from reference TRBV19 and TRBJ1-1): DGGITQSPKYLFRKEGQNVTLSCEQNLNHDAMYWYRQDPGQGLRLIYYSQIVNDFQKGDIAEGYSVSREKKESFPLTVTSAQKNPTAFYLCASSMKIGGLNTEAFFGQGTRLTVV.

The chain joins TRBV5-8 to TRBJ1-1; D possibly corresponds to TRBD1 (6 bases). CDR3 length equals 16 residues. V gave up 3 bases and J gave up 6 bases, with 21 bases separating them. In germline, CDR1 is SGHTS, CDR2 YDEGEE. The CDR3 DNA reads TGTGCCAGCAGCTCACGGGGACACCCGGCGTTGGCTGAAGCTTTCTTT. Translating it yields CASSSRGHPALAEAFF.

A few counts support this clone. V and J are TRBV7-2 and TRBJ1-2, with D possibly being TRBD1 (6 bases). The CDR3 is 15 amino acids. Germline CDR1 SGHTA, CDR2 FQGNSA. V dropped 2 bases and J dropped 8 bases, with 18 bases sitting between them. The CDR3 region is CASSLSGANSRGYTF. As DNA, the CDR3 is TGTGCCAGCAGCTTATCAGGGGCGAACTCAAGAGGCTACACCTTC.

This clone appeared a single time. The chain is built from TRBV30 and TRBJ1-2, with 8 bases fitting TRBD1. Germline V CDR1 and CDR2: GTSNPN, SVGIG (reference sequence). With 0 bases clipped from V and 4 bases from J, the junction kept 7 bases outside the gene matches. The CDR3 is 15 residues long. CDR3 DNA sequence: TGTGCCTGGAGTGTACAGGGGGGAGGTGGCTATGGCTACACCTTC. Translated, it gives CAWSVQGGGGYGYTF.

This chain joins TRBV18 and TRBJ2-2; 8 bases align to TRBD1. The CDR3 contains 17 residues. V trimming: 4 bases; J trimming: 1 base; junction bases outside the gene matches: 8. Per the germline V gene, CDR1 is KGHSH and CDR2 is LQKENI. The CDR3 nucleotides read TGTGCCAGCTCACGAAACGACAGGGGTTGGAACACCGGGGAGCTGTTTTTT. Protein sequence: CASSRNDRGWNTGELFF.